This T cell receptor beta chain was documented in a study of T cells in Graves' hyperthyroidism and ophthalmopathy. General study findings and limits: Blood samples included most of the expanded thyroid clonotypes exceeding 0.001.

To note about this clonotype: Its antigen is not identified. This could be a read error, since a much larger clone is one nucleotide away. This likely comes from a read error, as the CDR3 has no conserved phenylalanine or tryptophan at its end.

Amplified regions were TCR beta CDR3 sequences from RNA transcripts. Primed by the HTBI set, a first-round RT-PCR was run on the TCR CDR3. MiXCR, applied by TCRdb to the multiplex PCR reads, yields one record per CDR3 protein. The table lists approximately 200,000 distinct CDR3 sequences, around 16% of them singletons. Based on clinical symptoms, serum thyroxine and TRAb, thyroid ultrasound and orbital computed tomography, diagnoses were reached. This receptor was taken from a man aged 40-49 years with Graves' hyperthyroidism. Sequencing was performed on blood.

The CDR3 sequence is CASSRQSYEQYL. The DNA for the CDR3 is TGTGCCAGCAGCCGGCAGTCCTACGAGCAGTACCTC. The chain is built from TRBV3-1 and TRBJ2-7; D gene unclear. CDR3 length equals 12 residues. Trimming removed 4 bases at V and 1 base at J, with 5 bases between. Germline lookup yields CDR1 LGHDT and CDR2 YNNKEL (reference sequence).